The 5 T cell receptor beta chains listed next were all sequenced from one sample in a study of long-term antiretroviral therapy in people with HIV. Sequencing used immunoSEQ v3.0 at survey level. Generated by immunoSEQ multiplex PCR, the TCRdb table keeps only in-frame clones and is missing some. This sample has about 12,000 clones, with 83% found just once. The material was unsorted PBMCs, obtained 3.4 years after starting antiretroviral therapy. The receptor set was obtained from a man between 35 and 55 years old with HIV.

The rearrangement links TRBV11-2 to TRBJ2-5; D is possibly TRBD1 (6 bases). The CDR3 is 16 residues long. Germline values: CDR1 SGHAT, CDR2 FQNNGV. V lost 5 bases, J lost 5 bases, and 21 bases lay in between. CDR3 protein: CASSPTTTGPWETQYF. The CDR3, as DNA: TGTGCCAGCAGCCCGACAACGACAGGTCCTTGGGAGACCCAGTACTTC.

CDR3 in DNA: TGTGCCAGCAGCGCGCGAGGGGGGGGCTTCAACACTGAAGCTTTCTTT. The encoded protein is CASSARGGGFNTEAFF. The chain recombines TRBV9 with TRBJ1-1; possibly TRBD1 for D (6 bases). V lost 3 bases and J lost 2, with 17 bases in between. The CDR3 has 16 residues. Germline assignment: CDR1 SGDLS and CDR2 YYNGEE. The full variable domain, completed using reference TRBV9 and TRBJ1-1, is DSGVTQTPKHLITATGQRVTLRCSPRSGDLSVYWYQQSLDQGLQFLIQYYNGEERAKGNILERFSAQQFPDLHSELNLSSLELGDSALYFCASSARGGGFNTEAFFGQGTRLTVV.

The V call is TRBV19, the J call TRBJ1-2, with D possibly TRBD1 on 5 matching bases. The CDR3 is 13 amino acids. From germline, CDR1 is LNHDA and CDR2 SQIVND (reference sequence). V shed 3 bases and J shed 2 bases, with 7 bases lying between them. DNA of the CDR3: TGTGCCAGTAGTATGGCAGGGAACTATGGCTACACCTTC. Its translation: CASSMAGNYGYTF.

The genes are TRBV5-1 and TRBJ2-7; D perhaps matches TRBD1 (6 bases). Germline V CDR1 and CDR2: SGHRS, YFSETQ. Between the trimmed V and J ends, which lost 2 bases and 1 base, there was a span of 13 bases. The CDR3 covers 15 residues. The CDR3 DNA reads as TGCGCCAGCAGCTTAGCCCTCAGGGGTTCCTACGAGCAGTACTTC. Protein: CASSLALRGSYEQYF.

The rearrangement joins TRBV29-1 to TRBJ2-2; 8 bases align to TRBD2. Germline values: CDR1 SQVTM, CDR2 ANQGSEA. The CDR3 is made up of 14 amino acids. The V and J ends lost 7 bases and 6 bases, in that order; junction bases with no gene match: 10. The CDR3 region has the DNA TGCAGCGCAACCGGGACTAGTTTTGCCGGGGAGCTGTTTTTT. It yields the protein CSATGTSFAGELFF.